These T cell receptor beta chains were read from a single sample in a study of cytomegalovirus exposure and HLA in healthy donors. Assay used: immunoSEQ multiplex PCR; TCRdb lists only in-frame clones, some missing. Altogether some 200,000 clones are present, around 62% being singletons, with the ten largest covering 2.5% to 3%. The sample comprised PBMCs. Every receptor here comes from a man aged 35 to 55 in good health and CMV-seronegative. Both conserved end residues are part of each CDR3. Fields, in order: D gene, V gene, J gene, clone size, CDR3 protein, CDR3 DNA. A D gene is named only where the DNA matches it firmly. Rows give clone size only sometimes, using once, few, many, or a class for an expanded clone.

d_gene: .
v_gene: TRBV11-2
j_gene: TRBJ1-5
abundance: .
CDR3aa: CASSLAAGGQPQHF
CDR3nt: TGTGCCAGCAGCTTAGCTGCGGGCGGTCAGCCCCAGCATTTT

d_gene: .
v_gene: TRBV19
j_gene: TRBJ2-7
abundance: .
CDR3aa: CASSIGSGRGTEQYF
CDR3nt: TGTGCCAGTAGTATAGGAAGCGGCAGGGGAACCGAGCAGTACTTC

d_gene: TRBD2
v_gene: TRBV9
j_gene: TRBJ2-5
abundance: .
CDR3aa: CASSVGGAGGNQETQYF
CDR3nt: TGTGCCAGCAGCGTAGGGGGAGCGGGGGGCAACCAAGAGACCCAGTACTTC

d_gene: TRBD1
v_gene: TRBV10-1
j_gene: TRBJ2-2
abundance: .
CDR3aa: CAGTGGTGELFF
CDR3nt: TGCGCGGGGACAGGGGGGACCGGGGAGCTGTTTTTT

d_gene: TRBD1
v_gene: TRBV7-2
j_gene: TRBJ2-2
abundance: .
CDR3aa: CASSLGQGYTGELFF
CDR3nt: TGTGCCAGCAGCCTCGGACAGGGCTACACCGGGGAGCTGTTTTTT

d_gene: TRBD1
v_gene: TRBV2
j_gene: TRBJ1-5
abundance: .
CDR3aa: CASSEGQGAGEPQHF
CDR3nt: TGTGCCAGCAGTGAAGGACAGGGGGCAGGGGAGCCCCAGCATTTT

d_gene: TRBD1
v_gene: TRBV18
j_gene: TRBJ2-7
abundance: .
CDR3aa: CASSLPGQTPEQYF
CDR3nt: TGTGCCAGCTCACTGCCGGGACAGACCCCCGAGCAGTACTTC

d_gene: .
v_gene: TRBV27
j_gene: TRBJ2-7
abundance: once
CDR3aa: CASFSSSYEQYF
CDR3nt: TGTGCCAGCTTTTCTTCCTCCTACGAGCAGTACTTC

d_gene: TRBD2
v_gene: TRBV29-1
j_gene: TRBJ2-1
abundance: .
CDR3aa: CSVEGTSGVTYNEQFF
CDR3nt: TGCAGCGTTGAAGGGACTAGCGGGGTGACCTACAATGAGCAGTTCTTC

d_gene: .
v_gene: TRBV7-9
j_gene: TRBJ2-3
abundance: .
CDR3aa: CASSPSAGRTDTQYF
CDR3nt: TGTGCCAGCAGCCCCTCTGCGGGGCGCACAGATACGCAGTATTTT

d_gene: TRBD1
v_gene: TRBV18
j_gene: TRBJ2-7
abundance: few
CDR3aa: CASSQTTGGAYEQYF
CDR3nt: TGTGCCAGCTCACAAACGACAGGGGGGGCCTACGAGCAGTACTTC

d_gene: TRBD1
v_gene: TRBV4-2
j_gene: TRBJ1-1
abundance: .
CDR3aa: CASSHLDRDTEAFF
CDR3nt: TGTGCCAGCAGCCATCTCGACAGGGACACTGAAGCTTTCTTT

d_gene: .
v_gene: TRBV18
j_gene: TRBJ1-4
abundance: .
CDR3aa: CASSPPRGGGNEKLFF
CDR3nt: TGTGCCAGCTCACCACCGCGGGGCGGGGGGAATGAAAAACTGTTTTTT

d_gene: .
v_gene: TRBV30
j_gene: TRBJ2-7
abundance: .
CDR3aa: CASHGPGFYEQYF
CDR3nt: TGTGCCTCACATGGACCGGGATTCTACGAGCAGTACTTC

d_gene: .
v_gene: TRBV29-1
j_gene: TRBJ1-2
abundance: .
CDR3aa: CSVGGGGQVTTYGYTF
CDR3nt: TGCAGCGTTGGAGGGGGGGGGCAGGTGACAACCTATGGCTACACCTTC